What follows are 15 T cell receptor beta chains derived from one specimen sequenced in a study of blood T cell repertoires in COVID-19. Profiled with immunoSEQ multiplex PCR; TCRdb holds only in-frame clones, not every one. The data hold some 360,000 clones, with more than 70% observed a single time. The material sequenced was peripheral blood. Receptors were obtained from a woman aged 55-69 years with COVID-19, enrolled during active disease.

This chain uses TRBV19 with TRBJ2-1; 8 nucleotides match TRBD1. This CDR3 comprises 15 residues. The germline V gene has CDR1 LNHDA and CDR2 SQIVND (reference sequence). With V trimmed by 4 bases and J by 2 bases, 4 bases remained unmatched. The CDR3 DNA reads TGTGCCAGTAGTACTCAGGGACAGGCCTACAATGAGCAGTTCTTC. Translating gives CASSTQGQAYNEQFF. The whole variable domain, remainder taken from reference TRBV19 and TRBJ2-1, is DGGITQSPKYLFRKEGQNVTLSCEQNLNHDAMYWYRQDPGQGLRLIYYSQIVNDFQKGDIAEGYSVSREKKESFPLTVTSAQKNPTAFYLCASSTQGQAYNEQFFGPGTRLTVL.

This clone occurred a few times. V is TRBV6-5 and J is TRBJ1-2; D remains unclear. Trimming cost V 3 bases and J 4 bases, with 12 bases left between them. CDR1 and CDR2 from the germline V gene are MNHEY and SVGAGI. This CDR3 region has 14 residues. CDR3 sequence: CASSYEGVSYGYTF. In nucleotides, the CDR3 is TGTGCCAGCAGTTATGAGGGCGTCTCCTATGGCTACACCTTC.

This clone has a single count. This chain's CDR3 is CASSYRGQGNTIYF. The CDR3 nucleotides are TGTGCCAGCAGCTACAGGGGACAAGGAAACACCATATATTTT. V gene TRBV14 combines with J gene TRBJ1-3, with TRBD1 identical over 7 bases. V shed 5 bases, J shed 4 bases, and the junction held 5 bases outside the gene matches. The CDR3 sequence is 14 residues long. Germline lookup yields CDR1 SGHDN and CDR2 FVKESK.

V and J are TRBV2 and TRBJ2-5, with D unclear. This CDR3 comprises 13 residues. V dropped 6 bases and J dropped 0 bases, with 8 bases sitting between them. Germline V gene lookup returns CDR1 SNHLY and CDR2 FYNNEI. CDR3 protein: CASSSQHQETQYF. In nucleotides, the CDR3 is TGTGCCAGCAGCTCACAGCACCAAGAGACCCAGTACTTC.

This chain connects TRBV14 to TRBJ2-1; 11 nucleotides align to TRBD2. The CDR3 runs to 16 residues. V shed 2 bases, J shed 2 bases, and the junction held 2 bases outside the gene matches. CDR1 is SGHDN and CDR2 is FVKESK in the germline V gene. CDR3 region: CASSQTSGGPYNEQFF. DNA of the CDR3: TGTGCCAGCAGCCAAACTAGCGGGGGCCCCTACAATGAGCAGTTCTTC.

This clone was detected only a few times. The chain recombines TRBV7-2 with TRBJ1-1; no reliable D call. Germline CDR1 is SGHTA and CDR2 is FQGNSA. The CDR3 spans 15 residues. The V gene lost 0 bases and the J gene lost 0 bases, with 8 bases spanning the gap. CDR3 sequence reads: CASSLAGAVNTEAFF. DNA for the CDR3: TGTGCCAGCAGCTTAGCTGGCGCGGTGAACACTGAAGCTTTCTTT.

The chain joins TRBV7-9 to TRBJ2-1; 11 bases are shared with TRBD2. Trimming at V came to 8 bases and at J to 11 bases, leaving 8 bases not matched to a gene. The V gene's germline CDR1 is SEHNR and CDR2 FQNEAQ (reference sequence). This CDR3 is built from 13 residues. In DNA, the CDR3 is TGTGCCAGCGGGCTAGCGGGGGGCCCGAAGCAGTTCTTC. It translates to CASGLAGGPKQFF.

The rearrangement links TRBV19 to TRBJ2-3; D gene ambiguous. Deletions cut 5 bases from V and 2 bases from J, with 8 bases between. The V gene's germline CDR1 is LNHDA and CDR2 SQIVND (reference sequence). The CDR3 sequence is 13 residues long. CDR3 sequence reads: CASSPPFTDTQYF. CDR3 nucleotides: TGTGCCAGTAGTCCCCCGTTCACAGATACGCAGTATTTT.

CDR3 sequence: CASSFGDEAFF. DNA for the CDR3: TGTGCCAGCAGCTTCGGAGATGAAGCTTTCTTT. V usage is TRBV5-6 and J usage is TRBJ1-1; no firm D call. Trimming removed 2 bases at V and 7 bases at J, with 6 bases between. The CDR3 has 11 amino acids. Per the germline V gene, CDR1 is SGHDT and CDR2 is YYEEEE.

The chain uses TRBV4-2 and TRBJ1-2; D might be TRBD1 (6 bases). Trimming shortened V by 3 bases and J by 4 bases, and 15 bases separated the two germline ends. Germline V gene lookup returns CDR1 LGHNA and CDR2 YNFKEQ. The CDR3 runs 15 residues. DNA for the CDR3: TGTGCCAGCAGCCACACAGGGAATTCCCTCTATGGCTACACCTTC. Protein sequence: CASSHTGNSLYGYTF.

The CDR3 loop reads CASSYAPRGGSEKLFF. CDR3 nucleotide sequence: TGTGCCAGCAGTTACGCCCCGCGGGGAGGGAGTGAAAAACTGTTTTTT. V is TRBV6-5 and J is TRBJ1-4; D is undetermined. This CDR3 is built from 16 residues. V was pared by 2 bases and J by 7 bases, with 17 bases between. From germline, CDR1 is MNHEY and CDR2 SVGAGI.

The V and J genes are TRBV5-1 and TRBJ2-1; a possible D gene is TRBD1 (6 bases). The CDR3 is 15 residues long. The germline V and J ends were trimmed by 0 bases and 7 bases, with 14 bases remaining between them. The V gene's germline CDR1 is SGHRS and CDR2 YFSETQ. CDR3 coding DNA: TGCGCCAGCAGCTTGGAGGGGGACCCTCTTAATGAGCAGTTCTTC. It encodes CASSLEGDPLNEQFF.

This chain joins TRBV5-1 and TRBJ1-1; D unresolved. CDR3 length: 15 residues. Germline V gene data show CDR1 as SGHRS and CDR2 as YFSETQ. The V end was cut by 0 bases, the J end by 2 bases, with 11 bases between. The CDR3: CASSLEVAGNTEAFF. CDR3 DNA sequence: TGCGCCAGCAGCTTGGAAGTGGCGGGCAACACTGAAGCTTTCTTT.

The V and J genes are TRBV7-3 and TRBJ2-6, with TRBD2 matching over 10 bases. CDR3 length equals 16 residues. The germline V gene encodes CDR1 SGHTA and CDR2 FQGTGA. With V trimmed by 5 bases and J by 2 bases, 3 bases remained unmatched. The CDR3 bases are TGTGCCAGCAGCCCAAGCGGGGGGGCTGGGGCCAACGTCCTGACTTTC. It encodes CASSPSGGAGANVLTF.

Comments on this clone: Other DNA sequences in this sample translate to the same CDR3. V and J are TRBV18 and TRBJ1-2; 7 positions agree with TRBD1. CDR3 length equals 14 residues. Trimming removed 3 bases from V and 2 bases from J; junction bases left unmatched: 3. Germline values: CDR1 KGHSH, CDR2 LQKENI. CDR3 region: CASSPGQENYGYTF. The CDR3 DNA follows: TGTGCCAGCTCACCTGGACAGGAGAACTATGGCTACACCTTC.